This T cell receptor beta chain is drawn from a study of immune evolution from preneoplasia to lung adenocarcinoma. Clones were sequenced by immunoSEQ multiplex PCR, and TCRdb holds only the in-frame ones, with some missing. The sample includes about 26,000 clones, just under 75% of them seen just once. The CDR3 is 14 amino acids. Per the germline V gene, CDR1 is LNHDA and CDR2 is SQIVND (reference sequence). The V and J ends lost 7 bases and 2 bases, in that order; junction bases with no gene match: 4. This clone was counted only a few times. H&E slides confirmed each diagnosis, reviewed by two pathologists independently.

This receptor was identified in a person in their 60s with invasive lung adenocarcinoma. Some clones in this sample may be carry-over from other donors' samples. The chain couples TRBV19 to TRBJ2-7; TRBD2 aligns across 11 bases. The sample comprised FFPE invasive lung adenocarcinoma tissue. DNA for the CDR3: TGTGCCAGTAAATTAGCGGGAGGGACCTACGAGCAGTACTTC. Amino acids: CASKLAGGTYEQYF.